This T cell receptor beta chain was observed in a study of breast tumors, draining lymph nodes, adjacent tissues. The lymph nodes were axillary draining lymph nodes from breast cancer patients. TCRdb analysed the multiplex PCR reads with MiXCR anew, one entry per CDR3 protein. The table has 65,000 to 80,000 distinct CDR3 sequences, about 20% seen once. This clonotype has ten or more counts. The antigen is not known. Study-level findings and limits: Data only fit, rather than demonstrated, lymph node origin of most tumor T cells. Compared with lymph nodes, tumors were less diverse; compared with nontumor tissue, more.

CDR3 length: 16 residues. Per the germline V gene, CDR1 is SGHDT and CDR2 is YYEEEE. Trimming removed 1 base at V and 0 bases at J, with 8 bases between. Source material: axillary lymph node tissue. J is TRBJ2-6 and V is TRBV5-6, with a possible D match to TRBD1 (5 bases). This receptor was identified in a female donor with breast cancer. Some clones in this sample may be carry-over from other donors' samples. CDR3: CASSLRGSSGANVLTF. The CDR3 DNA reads TGTGCCAGCAGCTTGAGGGGTAGCTCTGGGGCCAACGTCCTGACTTTC.